This T cell receptor (beta chain) emerged from a study of beta chain features in type 1 diabetes. This clone has a handful of counts. Expressed TCRB transcripts got sequenced, as all isolated RNA was reverse transcribed. Using immunoSEQ multiplex PCR, the repertoire was profiled, and TCRdb retains in-frame clones only, with some absent. The sample comprises 240,000 or so clones, 25% to 30% of which are singletons, and roughly 4% rests with the top ten. CDR3 size: 15 residues. Losses at the gene ends were 0 bases for V and 4 bases for J; bases not matched to a gene: 2. Per germline, CDR1 SGDLS and CDR2 YYNGEE.

This clonotype was obtained from a young man in good health. This chain connects TRBV9 to TRBJ2-1, with TRBD1 matching over 9 bases. Sequences were obtained from central memory CD4+ T cells from blood. The CDR3 DNA reads as TGTGCCAGCAGCGTAGCCGGGACAGGGTACAATGAGCAGTTCTTC. It is translated as CASSVAGTGYNEQFF. The entire variable domain, with the rest obtained from reference TRBV9 and TRBJ2-1, is as follows: DSGVTQTPKHLITATGQRVTLRCSPRSGDLSVYWYQQSLDQGLQFLIQYYNGEERAKGNILERFSAQQFPDLHSELNLSSLELGDSALYFCASSVAGTGYNEQFFGPGTRLTVL.